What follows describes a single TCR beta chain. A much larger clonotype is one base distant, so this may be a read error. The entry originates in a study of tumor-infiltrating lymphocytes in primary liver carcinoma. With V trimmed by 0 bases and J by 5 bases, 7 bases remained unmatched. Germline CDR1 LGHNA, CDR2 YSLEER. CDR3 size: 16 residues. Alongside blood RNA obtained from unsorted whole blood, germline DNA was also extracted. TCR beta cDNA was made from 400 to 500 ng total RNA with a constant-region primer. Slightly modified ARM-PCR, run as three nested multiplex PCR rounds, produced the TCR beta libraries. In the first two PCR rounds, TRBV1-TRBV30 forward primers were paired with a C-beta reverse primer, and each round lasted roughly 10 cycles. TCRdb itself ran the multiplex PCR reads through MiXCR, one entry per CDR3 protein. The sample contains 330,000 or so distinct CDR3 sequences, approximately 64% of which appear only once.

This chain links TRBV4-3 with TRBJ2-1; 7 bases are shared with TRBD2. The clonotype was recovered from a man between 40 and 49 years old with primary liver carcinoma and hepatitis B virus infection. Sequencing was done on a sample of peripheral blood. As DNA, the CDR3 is TGCGCCAGCAGCCAAGATTACCTAGCGGTCCACAATGAGCAGTTCTTC. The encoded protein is CASSQDYLAVHNEQFF.